This T cell receptor beta chain derives from a study of blood T cell repertoires in COVID-19. Study overall: Italy, Spain and the United States were the sources of the convalescent and acute COVID-19 samples. PBMCs, B-cell-depleted T cells, or T cells provided the cDNA or gDNA that made up the material.

Authors' processing steps: Reference gene primer amplification yielded estimated nucleated cell counts. Data came from immunoSEQ multiplex PCR; TCRdb stores just in-frame clones and leaves some out. V, J and clone size reflect that table, while D and trimming were determined from the DNA. Found here are 330,000 or so clones, approximately 90% of them singletons; the top ten hold approximately 10%. Recruited during active infection, patients (from Seattle) were subsequently followed longitudinally. The CDR3 has 16 residues. Germline CDR1 and CDR2: MNHEY and SMNVEV (reference sequence). The junction had 6 bases not matched to a gene; V was cut back by 4 bases and J by 3 bases.

This clonotype was obtained from a man aged 25 to 40 with COVID-19, enrolled during active disease. J is TRBJ2-1 and V is TRBV27; 10 nucleotides agree with TRBD1. Specimen: peripheral blood. The CDR3 protein is CASSSPGDRGYNEQFF. The CDR3 coding sequence is TGTGCCAGCAGTTCCCCTGGGGACAGGGGCTACAATGAGCAGTTCTTC.